One sample yielded the 22 T cell receptor beta chains listed below, sequenced in a study of T cell changes during pregnancy in multiple sclerosis (dated by TCRdb to the late 2010s). Libraries were prepared through the immunoSEQ multiplex PCR assay. TCRdb obtained this table from immuneACCESS and retained in-frame rearrangements with V and J assigned. These tables miss some clones; where compared with another copy, unresolved V genes account for less than half of the shortfall, and the remainder is unexplained. Here the sample has around 47,000 clones; around 92% occur a single time. The biggest ten clones account for approximately 4.3% of the sample. The input for sequencing was CD8+ T cells from peripheral blood mononuclear cells, taken in the first trimester of pregnancy. The receptors were sampled from a female donor with multiple sclerosis, enrolled in a pregnancy study.

This chain links TRBV6-6 with TRBJ2-7; possibly TRBD2 for D (6 bases). The V gene lost 5 bases and the J gene lost 5 bases, with 16 bases spanning the gap. In germline, CDR1 is MNHNY, CDR2 SVGAGI (reference sequence). This CDR3 has 14 residues. The CDR3 coding sequence is TGTGCCAGCAGTACTTCCGGACGACTAGACGAGCAGTACTTC. Protein: CASSTSGRLDEQYF.

V gene TRBV9 combines with J gene TRBJ1-2, with TRBD1 identical over 7 bases. The germline V gene has CDR1 SGDLS and CDR2 YYNGEE. The V gene end was trimmed by 4 bases and the J gene end by 8 bases; junction bases not matched to a gene: 8. CDR3 length: 13 residues. CDR3 in amino acids: CASSSRQGYGYTF. CDR3 nucleotide sequence: TGTGCCAGCAGCAGCCGACAGGGCTACGGCTACACCTTC. The full variable domain, in which reference TRBV9 and TRBJ1-2 provide the parts outside the CDR3, is DSGVTQTPKHLITATGQRVTLRCSPRSGDLSVYWYQQSLDQGLQFLIQYYNGEERAKGNILERFSAQQFPDLHSELNLSSLELGDSALYFCASSSRQGYGYTFGSGTRLTVV.

In nucleotides, the CDR3 is TGCGCCAGCAGCCCCGGACAGGCTTGGCACTATGGCTACACCTTC. Translation gives CASSPGQAWHYGYTF. V gene TRBV4-3 combines with J gene TRBJ1-2, with 7 bases that match TRBD1. There are 15 residues in the CDR3. Germline V gene sequence: CDR1 LGHNA, CDR2 YSLEER. The J segment lost 3 bases and the V segment lost 4 bases, leaving 8 bases of the junction unmatched.

The count of this clone is one. This rearrangement joins TRBV9 to TRBJ1-2, with 8 bases aligning to TRBD1. The CDR3 spans 11 residues. With V trimmed by 7 bases and J by 8 bases, 4 bases remained unmatched. Germline V lookup: CDR1 SGDLS, CDR2 YYNGEE. The CDR3 is CASGTGRGYTF. In DNA, the CDR3 is TGTGCCAGCGGGACAGGTCGCGGCTACACCTTC. Supplemented by reference TRBV9 and TRBJ1-2, the full variable domain reads DSGVTQTPKHLITATGQRVTLRCSPRSGDLSVYWYQQSLDQGLQFLIQYYNGEERAKGNILERFSAQQFPDLHSELNLSSLELGDSALYFCASGTGRGYTFGSGTRLTVV.

The V gene is TRBV4-1, the J gene TRBJ2-1, with D possibly being TRBD1 (6 bases). The CDR3 is 14 amino acids. The V end was cut by 1 base, the J end by 8 bases, with 12 bases between. Germline CDR1 reads MGHRA; CDR2 reads YSYEKL. CDR3 protein: CASSQVTGRYEQFF. CDR3 nucleotides: TGCGCCAGCAGCCAAGTAACAGGGAGATATGAGCAGTTCTTC.

The chain employs TRBV23-1 and TRBJ2-1, with 8 bases aligning to TRBD2. TRBV23-1 is recorded as an ORF, its role being uncertain. This CDR3 spans 16 amino acids. V gave up 3 bases and J gave up 12 bases; unmatched junction bases: 16. CDR3 DNA: TGCGCCAGCAGTCATCCGCTCAAGCGGGAGTTAACTGGGCAGTTCTTC. Its protein product is CASSHPLKRELTGQFF.

A single count supports this clone. V usage is TRBV5-1 and J usage is TRBJ2-2, with D maybe TRBD2 (7 bases). The germline V and J ends were trimmed by 5 bases and 3 bases, with 14 bases remaining between them. CDR3 length: 15 residues. Germline V gene data show CDR1 as SGHRS and CDR2 as YFSETQ. The CDR3 is CASRMAGADTGELFF. CDR3 nucleotides: TGCGCCAGCAGGATGGCGGGGGCCGACACCGGGGAGCTGTTTTTT.

The J gene is TRBJ1-2, the V gene TRBV7-9, with 7 bases that match TRBD1. Germline loops: CDR1 SEHNR, CDR2 FQNEAQ (reference sequence). CDR3 length: 15 amino acids. V gave up 4 bases and J gave up 6 bases; unmatched junction bases: 11. For the CDR3, the DNA is TGTGCCAGCAGCTCCGCTAATAGGGGGCATGATGGCTACACCTTC. Residues: CASSSANRGHDGYTF.

The chain combines TRBV9 with TRBJ2-1; 8 positions agree with TRBD2. This CDR3 is 16 amino acids long. The germline V gene encodes CDR1 SGDLS and CDR2 YYNGEE. Germline trimming cut 4 bases from V and 2 bases from J; bases unmatched to any gene: 8. CDR3 bases: TGTGCCAGCAGCCCCCGGGTAGCGGGAACCTACAATGAGCAGTTCTTC. Translating it yields CASSPRVAGTYNEQFF.

The chain has TRBV6-6 and TRBJ1-3; D is perhaps TRBD1 (5 bases). Germline values: CDR1 MNHNY, CDR2 SVGAGI (reference sequence). V was shortened by 2 bases and J by 8 bases, with 10 bases between the two germline ends. The CDR3 is made up of 13 amino acids. The CDR3 region has the DNA TGTGCCAGCAGTTACGGGGGGTGGGACACCATATATTTT. It is translated as CASSYGGWDTIYF.

J is TRBJ2-7 and V is TRBV9; D perhaps matches TRBD2 (6 bases). Germline V gene lookup returns CDR1 SGDLS and CDR2 YYNGEE. The CDR3 length is 14 residues. V was trimmed by 4 bases and J by 2 bases, leaving 13 bases between them. CDR3 region: CASSPGGSPYEQYF. Written as DNA, the CDR3 is TGTGCCAGCAGCCCCGGGGGTTCGCCCTACGAGCAGTACTTC.

The J gene is TRBJ2-1, the V gene TRBV7-2; 7 bases fit TRBD1. The germline V gene encodes CDR1 SGHTA and CDR2 FQGNSA. There are 16 residues in the CDR3. The J segment lost 6 bases and the V segment lost 3 bases, leaving 11 bases of the junction unmatched. CDR3 protein: CASSFPAGQAANEQFF. Here the CDR3 DNA reads TGTGCCAGCAGCTTCCCGGCCGGACAGGCTGCCAATGAGCAGTTCTTC.

This clone was observed a single time. For the CDR3, the DNA is TGTGCCAGCAGCCATCGGGGGATCGGCTCCTACGAGCAGTACTTC. It is translated as CASSHRGIGSYEQYF. The chain carries TRBV14 and TRBJ2-7, with D maybe TRBD2 (6 bases). Trimming left V 3 bases short and J 0 bases short, with 12 bases between. CDR1 and CDR2 from the germline V gene are SGHDN and FVKESK. This CDR3 spans 15 amino acids. Full variable domain (outside the CDR3, taken from reference TRBV14 and TRBJ2-7): EAGVTQFPSHSVIEKGQTVTLRCDPISGHDNLYWYRRVMGKEIKFLLHFVKESKQDESGMPNNRFLAERTGGTYSTLKVQPAELEDSGVYFCASSHRGIGSYEQYFGPGTRLTVT.

The gene calls are TRBV7-2 and TRBJ2-7; 12 positions match TRBD2. Trimming cost V 1 base and J 6 bases; bases outside gene matches: 4. CDR1 and CDR2 (germline): SGHTA, FQGNSA. The CDR3 is 15 residues long. The CDR3 is CASSLGLAGGSEQYF. In DNA, the CDR3 is TGTGCCAGCAGCTTAGGGCTAGCGGGAGGGAGCGAGCAGTACTTC.

CDR3 in DNA: TGCGCCAGCAGCCGGGCAGGGGAGGGAACTGAGCAGTTCTTC. It encodes CASSRAGEGTEQFF. V usage is TRBV4-1 and J usage is TRBJ2-1; D might be TRBD2 (7 bases). The CDR3 totals 14 residues. V was clipped by 4 bases and J by 9 bases, with 16 bases between them. Germline loops: CDR1 MGHRA, CDR2 YSYEKL.

The CDR3 loop reads CASSFVSAGADTQYF. The CDR3, as DNA: TGTGCCAGCAGTTTTGTTTCAGCGGGGGCCGATACGCAGTATTTT. This chain links TRBV28 with TRBJ2-3; TRBD2 agrees at 8 bases. This CDR3 region has 15 residues. From germline, CDR1 is MDHEN and CDR2 SYDVKM. The ends lost 3 bases at V and 6 bases at J; junction bases unmatched: 8. The variable domain in full, with the rest retrieved from reference TRBV28 and TRBJ2-3, is DVKVTQSSRYLVKRTGEKVFLECVQDMDHENMFWYRQDPGLGLRLIYFSYDVKMKEKGDIPEGYSVSREKKERFSLILESASTNQTSMYLCASSFVSAGADTQYFGPGTRLTVL.

The chain has TRBV5-4 and TRBJ2-1, with 7 bases that match TRBD2. The CDR3 runs to 11 residues. Looked up from germline, CDR1 is SGHNT and CDR2 is YYREEE (reference sequence). Trimming at V came to 6 bases and at J to 9 bases, leaving 3 bases not matched to a gene. CDR3 in amino acids: CASIAGPEQFF. The CDR3 DNA reads TGTGCCAGCATAGCGGGTCCTGAGCAGTTCTTC.

This clone occurred a few times. The chain uses TRBV19 and TRBJ2-7, with TRBD2 matching 7 bases. Trimming removed 11 bases from V and 3 bases from J; junction bases left unmatched: 7. Looked up from germline, CDR1 is LNHDA and CDR2 is SQIVND (reference sequence). CDR3 length: 12 amino acids. This chain's CDR3 is CAVGTNYYEQYF. The CDR3 DNA reads as TGTGCCGTGGGGACTAACTACTACGAGCAGTACTTC.

J is TRBJ2-1 and V is TRBV19; D possibly corresponds to TRBD2 (5 bases). The germline gives CDR1 LNHDA, CDR2 SQIVND (reference sequence). The germline V and J ends were trimmed by 2 bases and 8 bases, with 7 bases remaining between them. This CDR3 spans 12 amino acids. CDR3 DNA sequence: TGTGCCAGTAGTATAATTAGCGATGAGCAGTTCTTC. Its protein is CASSIISDEQFF.

The V call is TRBV5-1, the J call TRBJ2-7, with 8 bases identical to TRBD2. Germline CDR1 SGHRS, CDR2 YFSETQ. The CDR3 is 18 residues long. With V trimmed by 0 bases and J by 1 base, 12 bases remained unmatched. The DNA for the CDR3 is TGCGCCAGCAGCTTGGCCGGGGTGGCGGGAGGAAGATCCTACGAGCAGTACTTC. Its protein product is CASSLAGVAGGRSYEQYF.

The CDR3 coding sequence is TGTGCCAGCAGCTCGCCGCAAGGGGGAGCTTACAATGAGCAGTTCTTC. Its translation: CASSSPQGGAYNEQFF. V gene TRBV7-9 combines with J gene TRBJ2-1, with D possibly being TRBD1 (6 bases). Germline CDR1 SEHNR, CDR2 FQNEAQ (reference sequence). Deletions cut 4 bases from V and 4 bases from J, with 17 bases between. This CDR3 region has 16 residues.

The CDR3: CASSFGRESTEAFF. The CDR3 DNA sequence: TGTGCCAGCAGTTTCGGTAGGGAGAGCACTGAAGCTTTCTTT. The chain links TRBV27 to TRBJ1-1; no firm D call. CDR3 length: 14 residues. CDR1 and CDR2 from the germline V gene are MNHEY and SMNVEV (reference sequence). The V gene lost 3 bases and the J gene lost 4 bases, with 12 bases spanning the gap.